This TCR beta chain emerged from a study of post-analysis software for immune sequencing data. Study conclusions and caveats: Among 5 or 6 TRBV segments more frequent in patients than controls were TRBV5-6, TRBV5-1 and TRBV20-1. Controls showed significantly higher normalized Chao1 diversity than did multiple sclerosis patients. F measure showed strong co-clustering of same-batch samples.

Incorporated into the TCR beta cDNA libraries were unique molecular identifiers, which served to reduce PCR and sequencing biases. TCRdb re-analysed the PCR reads in MiXCR, keeping a single row per CDR3 protein. This sample yields some 190,000 distinct CDR3 sequences, of which roughly 28% are seen a single time; about 3.7% belongs to the top ten. The length of the CDR3 is 16 residues. CDR1 and CDR2 from the germline V gene are KGHDR and SFDVKD. V shed 6 bases and J 2 bases; nucleotides not matched to a gene: 8. With respect to this clonotype: Its antigen is as yet unknown.

The specimen sequenced was blood. This receptor was obtained from a girl aged 2-17 years with multiple sclerosis. The V gene is TRBV24-1, the J gene TRBJ2-1; 8 nucleotides line up with TRBD1. The CDR3: CATSRGTGGTYNEQFF. The CDR3 region has the DNA TGTGCCACCAGTCGGGGGACAGGCGGCACCTACAATGAGCAGTTCTTC.